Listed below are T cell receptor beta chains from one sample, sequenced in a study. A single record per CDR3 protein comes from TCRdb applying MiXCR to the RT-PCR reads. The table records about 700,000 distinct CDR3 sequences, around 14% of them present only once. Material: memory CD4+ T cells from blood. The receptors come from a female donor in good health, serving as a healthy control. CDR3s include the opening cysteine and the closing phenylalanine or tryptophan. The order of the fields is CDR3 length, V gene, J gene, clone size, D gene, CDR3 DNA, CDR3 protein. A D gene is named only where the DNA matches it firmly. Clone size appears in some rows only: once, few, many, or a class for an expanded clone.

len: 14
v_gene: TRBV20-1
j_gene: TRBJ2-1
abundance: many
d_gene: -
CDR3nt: TGCAGTGTAAAGCGGCAGTACTCCTACAATGAGCAGTTCTTC
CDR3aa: CSVKRQYSYNEQFF

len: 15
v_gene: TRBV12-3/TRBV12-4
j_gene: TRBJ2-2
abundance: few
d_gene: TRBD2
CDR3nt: TGTGCCACCTCAGCGGGAGCGGAAAACACCGGGGAGCTGTTTTTT
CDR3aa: CATSAGAENTGELFF

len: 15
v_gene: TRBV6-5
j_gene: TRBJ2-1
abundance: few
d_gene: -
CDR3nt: TGTGCCAGCAGTTATTTGGGACTGAACGTCAATGAGCAGTTCTTC
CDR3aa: CASSYLGLNVNEQFF

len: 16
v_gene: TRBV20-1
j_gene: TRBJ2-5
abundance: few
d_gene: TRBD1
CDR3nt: TGCAGTGCTAGTCCGACAGGGGGCAGGGAGTCAGAGACCCAGTACTTC
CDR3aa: CSASPTGGRESETQYF

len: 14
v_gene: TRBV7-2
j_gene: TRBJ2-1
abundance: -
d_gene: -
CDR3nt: TGTGCCAGCAGCTTAAGCAGGGCGGACAATGAGCAGTTCTTC
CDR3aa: CASSLSRADNEQFF

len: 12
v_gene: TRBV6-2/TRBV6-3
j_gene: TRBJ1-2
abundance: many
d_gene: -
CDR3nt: TGTGCCAGCAGTTGGACAGTCTATGGCTACACCTTC
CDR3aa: CASSWTVYGYTF

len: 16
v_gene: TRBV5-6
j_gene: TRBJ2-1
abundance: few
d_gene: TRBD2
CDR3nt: TGTGCCAGCAGCATGAGAGCGGGAGGGAGGTACAATGAGCAGTTCTTC
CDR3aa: CASSMRAGGRYNEQFF

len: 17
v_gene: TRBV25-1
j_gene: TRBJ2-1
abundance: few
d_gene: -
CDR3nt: TGTGCCAGCAGTGAATATTCGGGGAGGGGGCGAGGTAATGAGCAGTTCTTC
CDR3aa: CASSEYSGRGRGNEQFF

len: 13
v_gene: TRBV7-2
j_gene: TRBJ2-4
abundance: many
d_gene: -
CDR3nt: TGTGCCAGCAGCCTCCTCGGAAACAACATTCAGTACTTC
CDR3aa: CASSLLGNNIQYF

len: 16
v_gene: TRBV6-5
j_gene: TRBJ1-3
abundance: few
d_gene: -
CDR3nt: TGTGCCAGCAGTTACTCGGAAGGAATCTCTGGAAACACCATATATTTT
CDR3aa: CASSYSEGISGNTIYF

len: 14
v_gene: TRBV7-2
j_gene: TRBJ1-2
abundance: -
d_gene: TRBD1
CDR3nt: TGTGCCAGCAGCCCTCGGCAGGGGGCAGATGGCTACACCTTC
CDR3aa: CASSPRQGADGYTF

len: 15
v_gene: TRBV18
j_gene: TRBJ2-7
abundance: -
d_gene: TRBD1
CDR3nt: TGTGCCAGCTCACCCCGACAGGGGGGAGCGTACGAGCAGTACTTC
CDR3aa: CASSPRQGGAYEQYF

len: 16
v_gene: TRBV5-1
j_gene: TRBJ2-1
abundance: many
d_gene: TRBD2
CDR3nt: TGCGCCAGCAGCCCCGGGACTAGCGGTCCCTACAATGAGCAGTTCTTC
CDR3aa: CASSPGTSGPYNEQFF

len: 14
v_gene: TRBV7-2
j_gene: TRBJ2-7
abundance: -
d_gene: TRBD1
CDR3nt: TGTGCCAGCGGTTGGGACAGAATGTCCTACGAGCAGTACTTC
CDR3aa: CASGWDRMSYEQYF

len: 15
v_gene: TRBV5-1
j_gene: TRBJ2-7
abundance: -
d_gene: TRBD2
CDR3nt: TGCGCCAGCAGAAGGCTAGCGGGAGTATCCTACGAGCAGTACTTC
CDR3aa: CASRRLAGVSYEQYF

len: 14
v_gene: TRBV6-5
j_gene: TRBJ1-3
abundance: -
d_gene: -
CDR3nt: TGTGCCAGCAGGACACGCTACTCTGGAAACACCATATATTTT
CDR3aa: CASRTRYSGNTIYF

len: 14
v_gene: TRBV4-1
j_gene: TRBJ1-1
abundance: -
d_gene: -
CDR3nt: TGCGCCAGCAGCCAAGATGGCTGGAACACTGAAGCTTTCTTT
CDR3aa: CASSQDGWNTEAFF

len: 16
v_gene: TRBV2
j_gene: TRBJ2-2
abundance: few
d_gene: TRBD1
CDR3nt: TGTGCCAGCAGTGAACAGGGGGCGCGGAACACCGGGGAGCTGTTTTTT
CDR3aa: CASSEQGARNTGELFF

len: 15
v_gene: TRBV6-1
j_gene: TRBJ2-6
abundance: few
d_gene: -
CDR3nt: TGTGCCAGCAGTGAAGGGGTCTCTGGGGCCAACGTCCTGACTTTC
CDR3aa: CASSEGVSGANVLTF

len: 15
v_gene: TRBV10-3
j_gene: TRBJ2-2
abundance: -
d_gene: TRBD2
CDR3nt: TGTGCCATCAGCCTGACTAGCGTACTATCCGGGGAGCTGTTTTTT
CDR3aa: CAISLTSVLSGELFF

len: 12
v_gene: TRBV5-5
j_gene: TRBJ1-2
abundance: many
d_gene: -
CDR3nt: TGTGCCAGCACCTTCAGGGACTATGGCTACACCTTC
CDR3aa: CASTFRDYGYTF

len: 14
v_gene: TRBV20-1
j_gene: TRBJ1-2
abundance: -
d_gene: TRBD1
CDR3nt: TGCAGTGCTAGAGATGCGACAGGGTATTTTGGCTACACCTTC
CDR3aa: CSARDATGYFGYTF

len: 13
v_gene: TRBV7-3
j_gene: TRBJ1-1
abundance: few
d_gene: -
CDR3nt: TGTGCCAGCAGTTTTAACTCTGACACTGAAGCTTTCTTT
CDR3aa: CASSFNSDTEAFF

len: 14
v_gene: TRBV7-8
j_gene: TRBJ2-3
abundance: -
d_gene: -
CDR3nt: TGTGCCAGCACTCGGCTTGGAAACACAGATACGCAGTATTTT
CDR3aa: CASTRLGNTDTQYF

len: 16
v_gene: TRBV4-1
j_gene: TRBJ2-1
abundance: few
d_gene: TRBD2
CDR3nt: TGCGCCAGCAGCCGACTAGTCGGCGGGGGGGCTAATGAGCAGTTCTTC
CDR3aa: CASSRLVGGGANEQFF

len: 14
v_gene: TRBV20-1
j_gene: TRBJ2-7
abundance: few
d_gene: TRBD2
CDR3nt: TGCAGTGCTGGACCTAGCGGCCTATACTACGAGCAGTACTTC
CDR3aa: CSAGPSGLYYEQYF

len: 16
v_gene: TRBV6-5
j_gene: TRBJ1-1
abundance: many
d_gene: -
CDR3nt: TGTGCCAGCAGTTACGGGTCAGGTCGATCGAACACTGAAGCTTTCTTT
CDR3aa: CASSYGSGRSNTEAFF

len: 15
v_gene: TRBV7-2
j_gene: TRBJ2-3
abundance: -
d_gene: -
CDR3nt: TGTGCCAGCAGCTTAGGACAGCCCGGCGCAGATACGCAGTATTTT
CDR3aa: CASSLGQPGADTQYF

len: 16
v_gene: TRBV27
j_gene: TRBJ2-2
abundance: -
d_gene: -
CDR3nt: TGTGCCAGCAGTCCCCCGGGACTCCAACGTACCGGGGAGCTGTTTTTT
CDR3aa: CASSPPGLQRTGELFF

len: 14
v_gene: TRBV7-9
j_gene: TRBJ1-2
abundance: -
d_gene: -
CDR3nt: TGTGCCAGCAGCCGTCCGGAAGGCGGGAATGGCTACACCTTC
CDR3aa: CASSRPEGGNGYTF

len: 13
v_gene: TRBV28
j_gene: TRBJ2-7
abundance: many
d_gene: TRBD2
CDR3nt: TGTGCCAGCCGCGAGGGACTAGCGAGGGAGCAGTACTTC
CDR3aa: CASREGLAREQYF

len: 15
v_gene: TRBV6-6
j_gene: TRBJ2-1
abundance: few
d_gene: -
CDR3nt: TGTGCCAGCCAAAACACGGGCCTCACTTACAATGAGCAGTTCTTC
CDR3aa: CASQNTGLTYNEQFF

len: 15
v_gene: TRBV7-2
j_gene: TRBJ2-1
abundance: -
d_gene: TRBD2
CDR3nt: TGTGCCAGCAGCTCTCAGCGGGGGGGCGTCAATGAGCAGTTCTTC
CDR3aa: CASSSQRGGVNEQFF

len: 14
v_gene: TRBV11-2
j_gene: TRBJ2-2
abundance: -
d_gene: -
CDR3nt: TGTGCCAGCAGCCGCGATCGGACAGCCGGGGAGCTGTTTTTT
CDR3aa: CASSRDRTAGELFF

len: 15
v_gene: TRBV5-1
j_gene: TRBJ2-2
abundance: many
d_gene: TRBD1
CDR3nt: TGCGCCAGCACCCATCAGGGGGTGGTCGCCGGGGAGCTGTTTTTT
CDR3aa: CASTHQGVVAGELFF

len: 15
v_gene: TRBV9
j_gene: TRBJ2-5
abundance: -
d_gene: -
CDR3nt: TGTGCCAGCAGCGCCTCCGGGGCAACAGGGGAGACCCAGTACTTC
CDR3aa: CASSASGATGETQYF

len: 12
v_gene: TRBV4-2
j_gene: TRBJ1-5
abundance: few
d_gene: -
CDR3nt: TGTGCCAGCAGCAGGGTTCCTCAGCCCCAGCATTTT
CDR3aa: CASSRVPQPQHF

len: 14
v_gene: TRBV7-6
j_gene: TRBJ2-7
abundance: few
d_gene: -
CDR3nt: TGTGTCAGCAGCTTATCTGGACTATCCTACGAGCAGTACTTC
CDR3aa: CVSSLSGLSYEQYF

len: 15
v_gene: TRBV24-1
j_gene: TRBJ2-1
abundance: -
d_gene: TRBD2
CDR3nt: TGTGCCACCAGTGCGGGGACTAGCGGGAGGAATGAGCAGTTCTTC
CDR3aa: CATSAGTSGRNEQFF

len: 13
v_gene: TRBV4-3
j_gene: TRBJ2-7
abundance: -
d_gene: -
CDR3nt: TGCGCCAGCAGCCAAGATCCTACGTCGGTGCAGTACTTC
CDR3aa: CASSQDPTSVQYF

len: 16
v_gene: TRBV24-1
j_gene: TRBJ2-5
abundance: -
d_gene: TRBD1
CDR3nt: TGTGCCACCAGTGATTTGTACGAGGGGGCAGGAGAGACCCAGTACTTC
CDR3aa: CATSDLYEGAGETQYF

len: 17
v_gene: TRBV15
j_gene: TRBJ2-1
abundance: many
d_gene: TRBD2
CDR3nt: TGTGCCACCAGCAGGAGGACCGGGACTAGCGGAGGAAATGAGCAGTTCTTC
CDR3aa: CATSRRTGTSGGNEQFF

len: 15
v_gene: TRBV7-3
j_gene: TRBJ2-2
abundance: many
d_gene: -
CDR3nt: TGTGCCAGCAGCTTATCCGGGAGTGAAACCGGGGAGCTGTTTTTT
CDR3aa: CASSLSGSETGELFF

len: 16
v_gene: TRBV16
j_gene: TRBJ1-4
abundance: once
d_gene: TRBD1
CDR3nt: TGTGCCAGCAGCCAATCTCGGGGACAGGGACACGAAAAACTGTTTTTT
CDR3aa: CASSQSRGQGHEKLFF

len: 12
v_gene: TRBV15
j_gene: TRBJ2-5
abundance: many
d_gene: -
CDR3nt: TGTGCCACCAGCAAACAGGGCGAGACCCAGTACTTC
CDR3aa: CATSKQGETQYF